The clone carrying this T cell receptor beta chain was counted a few times. Its specificity is not known. These data belong to a study of T-cell memory formation after mild COVID-19. TCRdb itself ran the 5' RACE reads through MiXCR, one entry per CDR3 protein. The data contain about 400,000 distinct CDR3 sequences, under 25% of them seen just once; the ten biggest clones take up under 15%. The CDR3 length is 13 residues. V was shortened by 6 bases and J by 4 bases, with 10 bases between the two germline ends. Study results and limitations: Contracting clones, day 15 to 85, had balanced CD4/CD8, and later expanders favored CD4+.

Sequenced input: PBMCs or a T cell subset sorted from them (not recorded which). The TCR sequence derives from an adult woman who had mild COVID-19 (a few samples of this study predate the infection). Cell type and time point are not known. The rearrangement uses TRBV12-3 or TRBV12-4 and TRBJ2-1; either TRBD1 or TRBD2 may fit D (6 bases each). CDR3 amino acids: CASRDSGYNEQFF. The CDR3, as DNA: TGTGCCAGCAGGGACAGCGGGTACAATGAGCAGTTCTTC.